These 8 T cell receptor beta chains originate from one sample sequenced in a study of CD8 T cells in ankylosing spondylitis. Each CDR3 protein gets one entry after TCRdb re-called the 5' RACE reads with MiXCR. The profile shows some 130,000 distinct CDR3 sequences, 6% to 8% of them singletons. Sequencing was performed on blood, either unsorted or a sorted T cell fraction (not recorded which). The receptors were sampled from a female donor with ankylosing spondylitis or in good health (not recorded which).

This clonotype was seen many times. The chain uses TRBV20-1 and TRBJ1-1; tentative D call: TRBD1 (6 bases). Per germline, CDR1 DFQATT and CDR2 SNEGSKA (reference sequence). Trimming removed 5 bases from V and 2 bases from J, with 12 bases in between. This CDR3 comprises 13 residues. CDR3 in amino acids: CSASTGLNTEAFF. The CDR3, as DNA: TGCAGTGCTTCGACAGGACTTAACACTGAAGCTTTCTTT.

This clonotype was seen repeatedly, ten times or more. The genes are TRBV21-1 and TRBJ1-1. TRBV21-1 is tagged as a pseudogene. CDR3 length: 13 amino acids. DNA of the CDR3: TGTGCCAGCAGCAAAGTAAGGGAGGCCCCAGCTTTCTTT. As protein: CASSKVREAPAFF.

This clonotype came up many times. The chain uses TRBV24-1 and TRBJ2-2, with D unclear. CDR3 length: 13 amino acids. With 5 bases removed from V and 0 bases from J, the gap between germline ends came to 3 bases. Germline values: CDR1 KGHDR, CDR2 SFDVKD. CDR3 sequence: CATSGSNTGELFF. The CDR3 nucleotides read TGTGCCACCAGTGGATCGAACACCGGGGAGCTGTTTTTT.

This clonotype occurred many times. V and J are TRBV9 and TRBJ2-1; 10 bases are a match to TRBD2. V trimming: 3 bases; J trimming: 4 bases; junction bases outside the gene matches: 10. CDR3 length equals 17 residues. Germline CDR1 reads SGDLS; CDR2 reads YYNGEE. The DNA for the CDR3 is TGTGCCAGCAGCGAGGCCCCGGGACTAGCGTCATACAATGAGCAGTTCTTC. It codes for CASSEAPGLASYNEQFF.

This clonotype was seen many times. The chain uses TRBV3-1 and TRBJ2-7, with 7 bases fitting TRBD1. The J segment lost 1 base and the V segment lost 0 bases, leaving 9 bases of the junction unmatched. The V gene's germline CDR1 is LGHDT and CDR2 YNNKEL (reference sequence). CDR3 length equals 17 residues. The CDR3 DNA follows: TGTGCCAGCAGCCAAGACCCGACAGGGTGGCCTTCCTACGAGCAGTACTTC. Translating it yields CASSQDPTGWPSYEQYF.

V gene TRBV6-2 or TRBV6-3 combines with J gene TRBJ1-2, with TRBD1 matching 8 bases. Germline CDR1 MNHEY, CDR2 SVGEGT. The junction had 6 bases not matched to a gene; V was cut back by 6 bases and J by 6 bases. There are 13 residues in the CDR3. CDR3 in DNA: TGTGCCAGCAGCCCAGGGGGCAGGGATGGCTACACCTTC. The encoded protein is CASSPGGRDGYTF.

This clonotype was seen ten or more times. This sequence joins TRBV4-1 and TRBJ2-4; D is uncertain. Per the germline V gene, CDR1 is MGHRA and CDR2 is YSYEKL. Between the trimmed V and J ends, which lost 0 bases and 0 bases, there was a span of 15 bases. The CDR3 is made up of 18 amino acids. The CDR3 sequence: CASSQDLPGVLAKNIQYF. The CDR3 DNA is TGCGCCAGCAGCCAAGATCTTCCAGGAGTACTAGCCAAAAACATTCAGTACTTC.

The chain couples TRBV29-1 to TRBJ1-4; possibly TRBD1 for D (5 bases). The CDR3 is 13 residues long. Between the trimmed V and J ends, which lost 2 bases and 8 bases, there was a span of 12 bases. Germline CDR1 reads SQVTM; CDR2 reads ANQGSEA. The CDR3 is CSVEPRVGEKLFF. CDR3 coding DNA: TGCAGCGTTGAACCCAGGGTCGGCGAAAAACTGTTTTTT.